A selection of T cell receptor beta chains follows, all from one sample in a study of OX40 agonist ivuxolimab in advanced cancers. The table came from immunoSEQ multiplex PCR; TCRdb's copy has only in-frame clones and leaves some out. The sample consists of almost 85,000 clones, about 86% of them appearing once. The source was CD4+ or CD8+ T cells sorted from blood, collected in a trial of the OX40 agonist ivuxolimab. These receptor sequences come from an adult with an advanced solid tumor such as melanoma, head and neck, liver or kidney cancer. CDR3s include the opening cysteine and the closing phenylalanine or tryptophan. The order of the fields is J gene, V gene, clone size, D gene, CDR3 DNA, CDR3 protein. The D gene is left open where the match is weak. A clone size is listed for some rows: how often the clone was seen (once, few, many), or a class if it is expanded.

TRBJ1-4 TRBV9 - TRBD1 TGTGCCAGCAGCGCCGGGACAGCCCCTAATGAAAAACTGTTTTTT CASSAGTAPNEKLFF
TRBJ2-1 TRBV7-3 - TRBD1 TGTGCCAGCAGCCCAGGACAGGGCTCCTACAATGAGCAGTTCTTC CASSPGQGSYNEQFF
TRBJ2-2 TRBV6-6 - - TGTGCCAGCAGCCACGGACAAGCGAACACCGGGGAGCTGTTTTTT CASSHGQANTGELFF
TRBJ2-5 TRBV7-2 once - TGTGCCAGCAGCATCCGGTGGGACCAGTACTTC CASSIRWDQYF
TRBJ2-1 TRBV5-1 - - TGCGCCAGCAGCCCGGAAGGGGCCTCCTACAATGAGCAGTTCTTC CASSPEGASYNEQFF
TRBJ1-2 TRBV5-4 - - TGTGCCAGCAGCGTGGGAGGGAACGCGCACACTCCCTATGGCTACACCTTC CASSVGGNAHTPYGYTF
TRBJ1-1 TRBV16 - - TGTGCCAGCAGCCAATATCCGATGAGCGGGGCGGGGAACACTGAAGCTTTCTTT CASSQYPMSGAGNTEAFF
TRBJ1-2 TRBV30 - - TGTGCCTGGAGCATGGTCACAGGGTTAGGGAGTTATGGCTACACCTTC CAWSMVTGLGSYGYTF
TRBJ2-3 TRBV5-4 - - TGTGCCAGCAGCTTCTCGCGGCAATCAGATACGCAGTATTTT CASSFSRQSDTQYF
TRBJ1-2 TRBV5-1 - TRBD1 TGCGCCAGCAGCTCCAAAATACAGGGGGTGGGTTCTGGCTACACCTTC CASSSKIQGVGSGYTF
TRBJ1-5 TRBV18 - - TGTGCCAGCTCACCGGCCGGTACGGAGACCCAGCATTTT CASSPAGTETQHF
TRBJ1-5 TRBV7-9 - TRBD1 TGTGCCAGCAGCTCCCTGGACAGGGCGACCCAGCATTTT CASSSLDRATQHF
TRBJ1-5 TRBV4-1 - - TGCGCCAGCAGCCAGACAGGTCCATATAGCAATCAGCCCCAGCATTTT CASSQTGPYSNQPQHF
TRBJ1-1 TRBV10-3 - - TGTGCCATCAGCACCTATACTATGGGCACTGAAGCTTTCTTT CAISTYTMGTEAFF
TRBJ1-4 TRBV10-3 - - TGTGCCATCTCGGATAGGGGAGACGAAAAACTGTTTTTT CAISDRGDEKLFF
TRBJ1-3 TRBV27 - - TGTGCCAGCAGTTACCATAGGGTAACCTCTGGAAACACCATATATTTT CASSYHRVTSGNTIYF
TRBJ2-3 TRBV19 - - TGTGCCAGTAACCCCGGAGGGGCTGGCACAGATACGCAGTATTTT CASNPGGAGTDTQYF
TRBJ2-1 TRBV7-3 once TRBD2 TGTGCCAGCAGCTTAACTAGCGGGGCTTACAATGAGCAGTTCTTC CASSLTSGAYNEQFF
TRBJ2-5 TRBV7-2 - TRBD1 TGTGCCAGCAGCTTAACCGGGACAGTCAGACAAGAGACCCAGTACTTC CASSLTGTVRQETQYF
TRBJ1-3 TRBV6-5 - TRBD1 TGTGCCAGCAGCTATGGACAGGGTCAAAACACCATATATTTT CASSYGQGQNTIYF
TRBJ1-6 TRBV19 - - TGTGCCAGTAGTAGGGGGAACAGCCCTCAATATTCACCCCTCCACTTT CASSRGNSPQYSPLHF
TRBJ2-3 TRBV2 - - TGTGCCAGCAGAGCCAGATACACAGATACGCAGTATTTT CASRARYTDTQYF
TRBJ1-2 TRBV19 once TRBD1 TGTGCCAGTAGTATGGGACAGGGGTATGGCTACACCTTC CASSMGQGYGYTF
TRBJ2-7 TRBV29-1 - TRBD1 TGCAGCGTCGGGACAGGGATTTACGAGCAGTACTTC CSVGTGIYEQYF
TRBJ1-5 TRBV30 few - TGTGCCTGGAGCAAGGGAGGGGGAACGAGCAATCAGCCCCAGCATTTT CAWSKGGGTSNQPQHF
TRBJ1-1 TRBV19 - TRBD1 TGTGCCAGTAGTATAACCAGTCGGACAGGGAGGAACACTGAAGCTTTCTTT CASSITSRTGRNTEAFF
TRBJ1-5 TRBV2 - TRBD1 TGTGCCAGCAATCGACAGGGGTCTAATCAGCCCCAGCATTTT CASNRQGSNQPQHF
TRBJ2-1 TRBV4-3 - - TGCGCCAGCAGCCAAGGATTAACGTTTTACAATGAGCAGTTCTTC CASSQGLTFYNEQFF
TRBJ1-2 TRBV6-5 - TRBD1 TGTGCCAGCAGTTACCAGACAGGGCCCAACTATGGCTACACCTTC CASSYQTGPNYGYTF
TRBJ1-1 TRBV7-2 - - TGTGCCAGCAGCTTAGTGGGGGTCACTATAGGGTCTGAAGCTTTCTTT CASSLVGVTIGSEAFF
TRBJ2-7 TRBV10-3 - - TGTGCCATCAGTGTAGATGGGACGTCGTACGAGCAGTACTTC CAISVDGTSYEQYF
TRBJ1-5 TRBV6-5 - TRBD1 TGTGCCAGCAGGTCGACAGGGGGCGGCAATCAGCCCCAGCATTTT CASRSTGGGNQPQHF
TRBJ2-3 TRBV7-9 - - TGTGCCAGCAGCATCCAGGGGGGGGTGGCAGATACGCAGTATTTT CASSIQGGVADTQYF
TRBJ1-1 TRBV6-5 - - TGTGCCAGCGGCACCGGGGACACTGAAGCTTTCTTT CASGTGDTEAFF
TRBJ1-2 TRBV19 - - TGTGCCAGTAATCCCGGGGAAGGCGGCTACACCTTC CASNPGEGGYTF
TRBJ2-1 TRBV30 - - TGTGCCTGGAGTGCCTACAATGAGCAGTTCTTC CAWSAYNEQFF
TRBJ1-2 TRBV7-9 - - TGTGCCAGCAGCTTAGCAGGGTCCCCGAGCTACACCTTC CASSLAGSPSYTF
TRBJ1-2 TRBV5-3 - - TGTGCCAGAAGCTTGTGGGAACGGACGGAATATGGCTACACCTTC CARSLWERTEYGYTF
TRBJ1-2 TRBV4-2 few TRBD1 TGTGCCAGCAGCCAAGATTTGGGGACAGGGAATAACTATGGCTACACCTTC CASSQDLGTGNNYGYTF